This T cell receptor (beta chain) appears in the sequencing data of a study of OX40 agonist ivuxolimab in advanced cancers. For the study at large: Given to patients was ivuxolimab, an agonistic anti-OX40 (CD134) antibody.

Measured with immunoSEQ multiplex PCR; TCRdb has only the in-frame clones, and not every one. Of tens of thousands of clones listed, around three quarters are singletons. This CDR3 contains 15 residues. Germline trimming cut 5 bases from V and 3 bases from J; bases unmatched to any gene: 9. Germline V CDR1 and CDR2: SGHTA, FQGNSA. Drawing of blood for sampling happened at baseline, at cycle 4 day 1, and at cycle 7 day 1. Study-level findings and limits: Patients with a partial response at 0.1-3.0 mg/kg had among the lowest clonal expansion. Relative to CD4+ cells, CD8+ T cells on average had more expanded clones.

Concerning this clone itself: Its target is not known.

Sequenced material: CD4+ or CD8+ T cells sorted from blood, taken in a trial of the OX40 agonist ivuxolimab. This clonotype was obtained from an adult with an advanced solid tumor such as melanoma, head and neck, liver or kidney cancer. The J gene is TRBJ1-2, the V gene TRBV7-2; 7 positions agree with TRBD1. This chain's CDR3 is CASSTGQFGYYGYTF. Written as DNA, the CDR3 is TGTGCCAGCAGCACGGGACAGTTCGGATACTATGGCTACACCTTC.